One T cell receptor beta chain is described in this entry. The source of the sample is a study of high-grade serous ovarian cancer treatment subgroups. The CDR3 covers 16 residues. V lost 5 bases and J lost 1; bases outside the gene matches: 7. CDR1 is SGHTA and CDR2 is FQGNSA in the germline V gene. Tumor tissue was taken before any definitive surgery or chemotherapy was given. The table came from immunoSEQ multiplex PCR; TCRdb's copy has only in-frame clones and leaves some out. The profile covers roughly 15,000 clones, with approximately 87% appearing a single time and around 6.4% taken by the ten largest.

The specimen was tumor tissue. This receptor was obtained from a human donor with high-grade serous ovarian cancer. The chain recombines TRBV7-2 with TRBJ2-5; 10 bases match TRBD2. CDR3 region: CASSPSKRGGQETQYF. Written as DNA, the CDR3 is TGTGCCAGCAGCCCGAGCAAGCGGGGGGGCCAAGAGACCCAGTACTTC.